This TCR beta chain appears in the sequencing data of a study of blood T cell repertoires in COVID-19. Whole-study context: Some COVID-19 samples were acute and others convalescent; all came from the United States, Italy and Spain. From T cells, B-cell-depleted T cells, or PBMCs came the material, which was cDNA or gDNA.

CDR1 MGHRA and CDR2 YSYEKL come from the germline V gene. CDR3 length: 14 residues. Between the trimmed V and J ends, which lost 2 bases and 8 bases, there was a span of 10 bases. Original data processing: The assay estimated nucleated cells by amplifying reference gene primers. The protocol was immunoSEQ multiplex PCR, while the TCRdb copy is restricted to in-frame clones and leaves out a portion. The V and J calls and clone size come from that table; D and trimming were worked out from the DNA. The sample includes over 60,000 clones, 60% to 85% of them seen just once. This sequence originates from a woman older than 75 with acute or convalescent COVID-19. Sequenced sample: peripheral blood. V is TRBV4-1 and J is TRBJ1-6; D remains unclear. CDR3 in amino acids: CASSQRLIDSPLHF. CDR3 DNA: TGCGCCAGCAGCCAAAGACTCATAGATTCACCCCTCCACTTT.